A selection of T cell receptor beta chains follows, all from one sample in a study of sequential checkpoint blockade in melanoma. Profiled with immunoSEQ multiplex PCR; TCRdb holds only in-frame clones, not every one. The table lists fewer than 3,500 clones, under 30% of them singletons. Sequencing used tumor tissue (inferred from file names), obtained from a patient given nivolumab and ipilimumab in sequence. These receptors were taken from a human donor with melanoma. CDR3s include the opening cysteine and the closing phenylalanine or tryptophan. A D gene is named only where the DNA matches it firmly. The size of a clone is reported for some rows only, either as once, few or many, or as a class for expanded clones.

clone size	D gene	V gene	CDR3 length	J gene	CDR3 protein
medium-sized	.	TRBV11-3	14	TRBJ1-6	CASSIETANSPLHF
many	TRBD1	TRBV11-3	15	TRBJ2-5	CASSDGTGHLETQYF
few	TRBD1	TRBV6-8	14	TRBJ1-1	CASQLEGAIDEAFF
.	.	TRBV19	14	TRBJ1-1	CASSIPGVDTEAFF
many	TRBD1	TRBV11-3	15	TRBJ2-5	CASSLGTGEEETQYF
few	.	TRBV30	13	TRBJ2-7	CAWSVPSTYEQYF
few	TRBD1	TRBV28	14	TRBJ2-5	CASTPTGGWETQYF
medium-sized	.	TRBV11-3	17	TRBJ2-3	CASRLKLGTASTDTQYF
.	.	TRBV29-1	12	TRBJ2-2	CSGGSDTGELFF
hyperexpanded	.	TRBV12-5	13	TRBJ1-4	CASWRRENEKLFF
many	.	TRBV11-3	14	TRBJ2-7	CASSLVGGPHEQYF
few	.	TRBV30	14	TRBJ1-2	CAWRRGGGDYGYTF
many	.	TRBV11-3	16	TRBJ1-1	CASSPFGGGLRTEAFF
few	TRBD1	TRBV11-3	16	TRBJ2-1	CASSLGGRGRIDEQFF
.	.	TRBV29-1	15	TRBJ2-7	CSVELGSDSSYEQYF
few	TRBD1	TRBV5-1	15	TRBJ1-2	CASSLQTGADYGYTF
.	TRBD1	TRBV2	14	TRBJ2-1	CASSVRDRGDEQFF
.	TRBD1	TRBV14	16	TRBJ2-7	CASSPSRDRGQAEQYF
medium-sized	TRBD1	TRBV11-3	15	TRBJ1-3	CASSAAGGSGNTIYF
few	.	TRBV11-3	17	TRBJ1-3	CASSFLHQGPSGNTIYF
.	.	TRBV25-1	12	TRBJ1-2	CASRGGSYGYTF
few	.	TRBV19	13	TRBJ1-1	CASSVVVNTEAFF
.	.	TRBV5-1	14	TRBJ2-6	CASREGAGANVLTF
large	.	TRBV6-8	13	TRBJ2-7	CASSYGGSYEQYF
many	.	TRBV11-3	15	TRBJ2-2	CASIHPGSNTGELFF
.	.	TRBV30	18	TRBJ1-6	CAWNIGWRQASRNSPLHF
few	TRBD2	TRBV5-1	14	TRBJ2-7	CASSFQGTRYEQYF
medium-sized	.	TRBV6-8	15	TRBJ1-1	CASSYPTAGNTEAFF
.	.	TRBV5-1	14	TRBJ1-1	CASSLRGAHVEAFF
.	.	TRBV14	13	TRBJ1-1	CASSQDGGTEAFF
few	TRBD1	TRBV6-8	20	TRBJ1-2	CASSYFDYRDRGIYGYGYTF
.	TRBD1	TRBV18	14	TRBJ1-2	CASSAGQSPYGYTF
.	.	TRBV6-8	12	TRBJ2-3	CASSADTDTQYF
.	.	TRBV19	17	TRBJ2-3	CASSLNLDSLRTDTQYF
.	TRBD2	TRBV12-5	16	TRBJ2-5	CASGLVLAGVGETQYF
few	TRBD1	TRBV4-1	14	TRBJ2-1	CASSQGTGMGEQFF
.	.	TRBV29-1	14	TRBJ2-2	CSARRRGDTGELFF
medium-sized	.	TRBV9	14	TRBJ2-1	CASSGTPRDHEQFF
few	TRBD1	TRBV11-3	18	TRBJ1-5	CASSLRDRGRFHNQPQHF
medium-sized	.	TRBV11-3	15	TRBJ2-2	CASSLGVINTGELFF
many	.	TRBV11-3	14	TRBJ1-2	CASSPRRQDHGYTF
.	.	TRBV23-1	13	TRBJ1-4	CASSVHQNEKLFF
.	.	TRBV19	12	TRBJ1-4	CASSWAGEKLFF
few	TRBD1	TRBV25-1	13	TRBJ2-7	CASSGTGTYEQYF
.	TRBD2	TRBV15	15	TRBJ2-3	CATSSGTSGADTQYF
.	.	TRBV19	13	TRBJ1-1	CASSPELRTEAFF
.	.	TRBV9	15	TRBJ1-2	CASSEIGGPSYGYTF
few	TRBD1	TRBV6-8	14	TRBJ2-1	CATQGAQGYNEQFF
medium-sized	.	TRBV6-8	16	TRBJ1-3	CASSLLLRDSGNTIYF
.	.	TRBV5-1	15	TRBJ2-1	CASSLVGGDYNEQFF
few	.	TRBV6-8	17	TRBJ1-1	CASSYSVGRGVNTEAFF